The 7 T cell receptor beta chains below were found in one sample sequenced in a study of blood T cell repertoires in COVID-19 (dated by TCRdb to about 2020). Receptor libraries were prepared by the immunoSEQ multiplex PCR assay. In its TCRdb copy, this immuneACCESS table keeps in-frame sequences only and misses some clones. Where compared with another copy, unresolved V genes explain less than half of these, and the others have no known cause. The sample includes fewer than 250,000 clones, with roughly nine tenths observed a single time. 0.72% of the sample is in the top ten clones. Specimen: peripheral blood. Every receptor here comes from a man aged 40-55 years with acute or convalescent COVID-19.

The V call is TRBV27, the J call TRBJ2-2; tentatively, D is TRBD2 (5 bases). This CDR3 has 13 residues. CDR1 is MNHEY, CDR2 SMNVEV, per germline (reference sequence). The V end lost 10 bases, the J end lost 3 bases, and 12 bases lay between the germline ends. DNA of the CDR3: TGTGCCATCGAGGACTTAGACACCGGGGAGCTGTTTTTT. Translating it yields CAIEDLDTGELFF.

CDR3 bases: TGTGCCATCAGGCCAGACTGGGAGGGGGAGACCCAGTACTTC. Translation: CAIRPDWEGETQYF. The gene calls are TRBV10-3 and TRBJ2-5, with 7 bases matching TRBD2. V lost 6 bases and J lost 5; bases outside the gene matches: 9. This CDR3 is built from 14 residues. CDR1 and CDR2 from the germline V gene are ENHRY and SYGVKD.

The rearrangement uses TRBV3-1 (or the pseudogene TRBV3-2) and TRBJ2-3, with 7 positions matching TRBD2. CDR1 is LGHDT, CDR2 YNNKEL, per germline (reference sequence). The CDR3 is 15 amino acids. The ends lost 1 base at V and 2 bases at J; junction bases unmatched: 3. CDR3 sequence: CASSQGGLTTDTQYF. The CDR3 DNA sequence: TGTGCCAGCAGCCAAGGGGGACTAACCACAGATACGCAGTATTTT.

V usage is TRBV6-5 and J usage is TRBJ2-7, with 8 positions matching TRBD1. The V gene end was trimmed by 8 bases and the J gene end by 2 bases; junction bases not matched to a gene: 2. There are 12 residues in the CDR3. Germline CDR1 reads MNHEY; CDR2 reads SVGAGI. The CDR3 DNA reads as TGTGCCAGCCGGACAGGGACCTACGAGCAGTACTTC. The encoded protein is CASRTGTYEQYF.

This rearrangement joins TRBV7-9 to TRBJ1-1; a weak D match, TRBD1 (6 bases). CDR1 and CDR2 from the germline V gene are SEHNR and FQNEAQ (reference sequence). The V end was cut by 3 bases, the J end by 1 base, with 9 bases between. The CDR3 has 14 amino acids. The DNA for the CDR3 is TGTGCCAGCAGCTTTACAGGGAAGAACACTGAAGCTTTCTTT. This encodes CASSFTGKNTEAFF.

The rearrangement links TRBV19 to TRBJ2-1; 9 nucleotides agree with TRBD2. This CDR3 contains 16 residues. The trim removed 5 bases at V and 2 bases at J, leaving 7 bases unmatched. Germline CDR1 and CDR2: LNHDA and SQIVND (reference sequence). CDR3 nucleotide sequence: TGTGCCAGTAGTGAAGCGGGAGGAATTCCCTACAATGAGCAGTTCTTC. Translating gives CASSEAGGIPYNEQFF.

The rearrangement uses TRBV4-1 and TRBJ1-5; TRBD1 is a possible D gene (5 bases). Germline CDR1 reads MGHRA; CDR2 reads YSYEKL. The CDR3 loop spans 15 amino acids. The V end was cut by 4 bases, the J end by 0 bases, with 10 bases between. The CDR3 loop is CASSPQTDSNQPQHF. In DNA, the CDR3 is TGCGCCAGCAGCCCTCAGACAGATAGCAATCAGCCCCAGCATTTT.